This TCR beta chain was obtained from a study of resident and recirculating memory T cells in vitiligo. Repertoires were generated with immunoSEQ multiplex PCR, while TCRdb's copy carries only in-frame clones and drops some. The sample lists roughly 80,000 clones; about 91% were seen once. The germline gives CDR1 ENHRY, CDR2 SYGVKD. This CDR3 has 15 amino acids. V gave up 10 bases and J gave up 4 bases; unmatched junction bases: 7. Sequencing was performed on blood. The rearrangement links TRBV10-3 to TRBJ2-3; 14 bases agree with TRBD2. This sequence was found in a male donor with vitiligo. The CDR3 sequence is CATTSGLAGADTQYF. CDR3 nucleotides: TGTGCCACTACCTCGGGACTAGCGGGAGCAGATACGCAGTATTTT.